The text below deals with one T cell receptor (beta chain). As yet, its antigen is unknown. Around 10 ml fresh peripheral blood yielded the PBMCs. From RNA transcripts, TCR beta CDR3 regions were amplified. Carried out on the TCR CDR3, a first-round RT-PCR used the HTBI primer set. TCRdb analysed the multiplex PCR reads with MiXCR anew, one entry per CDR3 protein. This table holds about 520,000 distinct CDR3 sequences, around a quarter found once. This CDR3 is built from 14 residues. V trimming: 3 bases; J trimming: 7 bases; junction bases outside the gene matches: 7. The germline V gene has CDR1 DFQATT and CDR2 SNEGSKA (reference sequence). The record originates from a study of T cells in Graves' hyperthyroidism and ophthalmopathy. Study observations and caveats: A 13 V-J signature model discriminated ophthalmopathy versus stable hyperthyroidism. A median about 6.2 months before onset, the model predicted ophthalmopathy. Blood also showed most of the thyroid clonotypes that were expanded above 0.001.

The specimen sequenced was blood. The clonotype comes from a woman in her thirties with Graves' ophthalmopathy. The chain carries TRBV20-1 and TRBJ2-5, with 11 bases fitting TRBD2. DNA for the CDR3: TGCAGTGCTAGCCCTAGCGGGGGGCTCGGGACCCAGTACTTC. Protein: CSASPSGGLGTQYF.